The 22 T cell receptor beta chains presented below share a single source sample, sequenced in a study of T cell repertoires in cytomegalovirus infection. TCRdb reanalysed the reads using MiXCR and keeps one entry per CDR3 protein. The table has approximately 1,000,000 distinct CDR3 sequences, approximately 33% seen once. For these receptors, no antigen is known. This material consisted of cultured CD8+ T cells from PBMCs, taken from culture after CMV antigen stimulation. These receptors originate from a human donor in good health (CMV status not recorded). Some clones in this sample may be carry-over from other donors' samples.

A note on this clonotype: This sequence may be a read error, since a much larger clone differs from it by one base. CDR3 in amino acids: CASSTSRLAGGPYHEQFF. The CDR3 DNA sequence: TGTGCCAGCAGCACATCGCGACTAGCGGGGGGGCCTTACCATGAGCAGTTCTTC. This rearrangement joins TRBV7-6 to TRBJ2-1; 14 bases agree with TRBD2. CDR3 length equals 18 residues. CDR1 is SGHVS and CDR2 is FNYEAQ in the germline V gene. V lost 5 bases and J lost 8; bases outside the gene matches: 14.

This clonotype was counted between two and nine times. The chain joins TRBV18 to TRBJ1-3; D gene ambiguous. Looked up from germline, CDR1 is KGHSH and CDR2 is LQKENI. V gave up 4 bases and J gave up 2 bases, with 12 bases separating them. This CDR3 has 15 residues. The CDR3, as DNA: TGTGCCAGCTCACTCATGCCGGGTGCTGGAAACACCATATATTTT. Translated, it gives CASSLMPGAGNTIYF.

In this sample, this clonotype turned up many times. The chain couples TRBV7-9 to TRBJ2-5, with 7 bases identical to TRBD2. CDR3 length: 16 amino acids. Germline V gene lookup returns CDR1 SEHNR and CDR2 FQNEAQ (reference sequence). J was trimmed by 5 bases and V by 2 bases; bases with no gene match: 11. In DNA, the CDR3 is TGTGCCAGCAGCTTAATATCGGCTAGCGGTTTGGAGACCCAGTACTTC. Translated, it gives CASSLISASGLETQYF.

This clonotype has more than one count but fewer than ten. The V call is TRBV20-1, the J call TRBJ2-5; 9 nucleotides agree with TRBD2. V lost 6 bases to trimming and J lost 4 bases; unmatched junction nucleotides: 6. CDR3 size: 13 residues. Germline V gene lookup returns CDR1 DFQATT and CDR2 SNEGSKA (reference sequence). The CDR3 DNA is TGCAGTGCGTTAGCGGGGGTGAGAGAGACCCAGTACTTC. This encodes CSALAGVRETQYF.

This clonotype was seen just once. The CDR3 DNA is TGTGCCAGCAGCTTAGCGGGTTCATCTGGGGCCAACGTCCTGACTTTC. Protein product: CASSLAGSSGANVLTF. This chain links TRBV7-9 with TRBJ2-6; no definite D call. Trimming pared 0 bases from V and 1 base from J, leaving 7 bases between. The CDR3 is made up of 16 amino acids. The germline V gene encodes CDR1 SEHNR and CDR2 FQNEAQ (reference sequence). Complete variable domain (other parts from reference TRBV7-9 and TRBJ2-6): DTGVSQNPRHKITKRGQNVTFRCDPISEHNRLYWYRQTLGQGPEFLTYFQNEAQLEKSRLLSDRFSAERPKGSFSTLEIQRTEQGDSAMYLCASSLAGSSGANVLTFGAGSRLTVL.

This clonotype has ten or more counts. The CDR3 sequence: CASTSWGGQMNTEAFF. In nucleotides, the CDR3 is TGTGCCAGCACCTCTTGGGGGGGACAAATGAACACTGAAGCTTTCTTT. The J gene is TRBJ1-1, the V gene TRBV7-3; TRBD1 might be the D (6 bases). Germline lookup yields CDR1 SGHTA and CDR2 FQGTGA. V lost 7 bases, J lost 0 bases, and 18 bases lay in between. The CDR3 is made up of 16 amino acids.

Ten or more counts support this clonotype. This chain uses TRBV28 with TRBJ2-1; tentatively, D is TRBD2 (7 bases). CDR1 and CDR2 from the germline V gene are MDHEN and SYDVKM. Trimming removed 2 bases at V and 5 bases at J, with 10 bases between. The length of the CDR3 is 14 residues. CDR3 bases: TGTGCCAGCAGTTTAGCGGGGGCTGACAATGAGCAGTTCTTC. Protein product: CASSLAGADNEQFF.

This clonotype came up many times. This chain connects TRBV20-1 to TRBJ1-1; tentatively, D is TRBD1 (5 bases). Germline lookup yields CDR1 DFQATT and CDR2 SNEGSKA (reference sequence). The length of the CDR3 is 14 residues. With 4 bases removed from V and 1 base from J, the gap between germline ends came to 13 bases. In DNA form, the CDR3 reads TGCAGTGCTAAGGTCCGGACACAGAACACTGAAGCTTTCTTT. It encodes CSAKVRTQNTEAFF.

V is TRBV7-9 and J is TRBJ1-5, with D uncertain. Trimming removed 0 bases from V and 3 bases from J, with 9 bases in between. In germline, CDR1 is SEHNR, CDR2 FQNEAQ (reference sequence). The CDR3 has 15 amino acids. The CDR3 nucleotides read TGTGCCAGCAGCTTAGCGTTTGGGCACAATCAGCCCCAGCATTTT. This gives the protein CASSLAFGHNQPQHF.

This clonotype was seen a few times. The chain combines TRBV5-5 with TRBJ1-2; D is possibly TRBD1 (5 bases). Trimming pared 5 bases from V and 5 bases from J, leaving 16 bases between. Germline CDR1 reads SGHKS; CDR2 reads YYEKEE (reference sequence). CDR3 size: 14 residues. This CDR3 is CASSIGGVGYGYTF. CDR3 DNA: TGTGCCAGCAGTATCGGAGGGGTTGGGTATGGCTACACCTTC.

This rearrangement joins TRBV29-1 to TRBJ1-2; no definite D call. This CDR3 region has 11 residues. Germline V gene sequence: CDR1 SQVTM, CDR2 ANQGSEA. V lost 2 bases and J 4 bases, leaving 5 bases between the germline ends. The CDR3 sequence: CSVEQTYGYTF. In DNA, the CDR3 is TGCAGCGTTGAACAGACCTATGGCTACACCTTC.

The chain combines TRBV5-6 with TRBJ2-1; D is tentatively TRBD1 or TRBD2 (5 bases each). The CDR3 is 15 residues long. Germline lookup yields CDR1 SGHDT and CDR2 YYEEEE. The V and J ends lost 1 base and 8 bases respectively, with 16 bases between them. The CDR3 reads CASSLRDRGRDEQFF. CDR3 bases: TGTGCCAGCAGCTTGCGGGACCGGGGTAGGGATGAGCAGTTCTTC.

CDR3 in amino acids: CASSVDGGYEQYF. The CDR3 coding sequence is TGTGCCAGCAGCGTGGATGGGGGCTACGAGCAGTACTTC. The chain recombines TRBV9 with TRBJ2-7; D may match TRBD1 or TRBD2 (5 bases each). Germline CDR1 is SGDLS and CDR2 is YYNGEE. The CDR3 is 13 amino acids. Trimming stripped 2 bases from V and 3 bases from J, with 9 bases between.

Ten or more counts support this clonotype. The chain couples TRBV7-9 to TRBJ2-7; 7 nucleotides match TRBD2. V lost 4 bases to trimming and J lost 2 bases; unmatched junction nucleotides: 5. The CDR3 length is 14 residues. The germline CDR1 and CDR2 sequences are SEHNR and FQNEAQ (reference sequence). CDR3 region: CASSSRDYAYEQYF. For the CDR3, the DNA is TGTGCCAGCAGCTCACGGGACTATGCCTACGAGCAGTACTTC.

The chain combines TRBV5-3 with TRBJ2-3, with a tentative D call TRBD2 (7 bases). TRBV5-3 is an open reading frame, and its role is uncertain. The CDR3 is 12 residues long. CDR3 in amino acids: CAGGLDTDTQYF. DNA for the CDR3: TGTGCGGGGGGGCTCGACACAGATACGCAGTATTTT.

DNA of the CDR3: TGCGCCAGCAGCTTTGGGTGGAGCGGGGACTACAATGAGCAGTTCTTC. Translated: CASSFGWSGDYNEQFF. The J gene is TRBJ2-1, the V gene TRBV5-1, with TRBD2 matching over 7 bases. This CDR3 has 16 amino acids. After removal of 2 bases from V and 3 bases from J, the junction contained 8 bases not matched to a gene. Germline assignment: CDR1 SGHRS and CDR2 YFSETQ.

The V call is TRBV7-9, the J call TRBJ2-7, with TRBD1 matching over 8 bases. V dropped 5 bases and J dropped 3; count of bases not matched to a gene: 9. This CDR3 comprises 15 residues. The germline V gene encodes CDR1 SEHNR and CDR2 FQNEAQ (reference sequence). The CDR3 DNA follows: TGTGCCAGCAGCCCAAGGACAGGGAGAGACTACGAGCAGTACTTC. Translation gives CASSPRTGRDYEQYF.

The gene calls are TRBV4-1 and TRBJ2-5, with D perhaps matching TRBD2 (6 bases). Trimming stripped 3 bases from V and 10 bases from J, with 24 bases between. Germline values: CDR1 MGHRA, CDR2 YSYEKL. This CDR3 is 16 amino acids long. CDR3 protein: CASSHPRDSSLEDQYF. The CDR3 DNA is TGCGCCAGCAGCCACCCCCGGGACTCGTCTTTAGAAGACCAGTACTTC.

This clonotype has ten or more counts. V is TRBV7-9 and J is TRBJ2-5; D is unresolved. V lost 6 bases and J 5 bases, leaving 7 bases between the germline ends. Germline assignment: CDR1 SEHNR and CDR2 FQNEAQ (reference sequence). This CDR3 is 11 amino acids long. This CDR3 reads CASSYMETQYF. CDR3 sequence (DNA): TGTGCCAGCAGTTATATGGAGACCCAGTACTTC.

The chain has TRBV7-6 and TRBJ1-1; 7 nucleotides agree with TRBD1. CDR3 length: 16 residues. Germline lookup yields CDR1 SGHVS and CDR2 FNYEAQ. Trimming took 5 bases from V and 3 from J; bases not matched to a gene: 12. CDR3: CASSPTQTGTDTEAFF. The CDR3 DNA is TGTGCCAGCAGCCCGACTCAGACAGGGACGGACACTGAAGCTTTCTTT.

This clonotype has only a few counts. This sequence joins TRBV7-2 and TRBJ1-3; no definite D call. The CDR3 totals 18 residues. The V gene lost 3 bases and the J gene lost 0 bases, with 18 bases spanning the gap. In germline, CDR1 is SGHTA, CDR2 FQGNSA. The CDR3 spells CASSFSVFGLYSGNTIYF. The CDR3 bases are TGTGCCAGCAGCTTCTCGGTTTTCGGACTATACTCTGGAAACACCATATATTTT.

This chain connects TRBV9 to TRBJ2-3; TRBD2 aligns across 7 bases. V lost 4 bases to trimming and J lost 5 bases; unmatched junction nucleotides: 7. Germline-derived CDR1 and CDR2 are SGDLS and YYNGEE. The CDR3 extends over 14 amino acids. CDR3 sequence reads: CASSTAGEIDTQYF. The CDR3, as DNA: TGTGCCAGCAGCACGGCGGGGGAGATAGATACGCAGTATTTT. The variable domain in full, with the rest retrieved from reference TRBV9 and TRBJ2-3, is DSGVTQTPKHLITATGQRVTLRCSPRSGDLSVYWYQQSLDQGLQFLIQYYNGEERAKGNILERFSAQQFPDLHSELNLSSLELGDSALYFCASSTAGEIDTQYFGPGTRLTVL.